Presented here are 7 T cell receptor beta chains from one specimen sequenced in a study of CD8 T cells in Susac syndrome. Reverse transcription of roughly 0.5 to 1 ug RNA was carried out with random hexamers. TCRdb itself ran the immunoSEQ multiplex PCR reads through MiXCR, one entry per CDR3 protein. The table has 77,000 or so distinct CDR3 sequences, about 93% seen once; the top ten hold about 0.52%. Material for sequencing was CD4+ T cells from PBMCs. Source of these receptors: a human donor with Susac syndrome.

The chain is built from TRBV7-2 and TRBJ2-7, with no clear D. Germline CDR1 and CDR2: SGHTA and FQGNSA. There are 13 residues in the CDR3. V shed 0 bases and J shed 4 bases, with 7 bases lying between them. In DNA form, the CDR3 reads TGTGCCAGCAGCTTAGCGGGGTTATACGAGCAGTACTTC. Protein: CASSLAGLYEQYF.

The chain couples TRBV6-2 or TRBV6-3 to TRBJ1-5; D is ambiguous. This CDR3 has 14 residues. The germline V gene has CDR1 MNHEY and CDR2 SVGEGT. V lost 1 base and J 2 bases, leaving 6 bases between the germline ends. CDR3 loop: CASSYWGGNQPQHF. For the CDR3, the DNA is TGTGCCAGCAGTTACTGGGGAGGCAATCAGCCCCAGCATTTT.

This chain joins TRBV5-5 and TRBJ2-5, with TRBD1 matching over 7 bases. This CDR3 has 16 residues. CDR1 is SGHKS and CDR2 is YYEKEE in the germline V gene (reference sequence). V was clipped by 0 bases and J by 2 bases; unmatched bases: 7. The CDR3 DNA is TGTGCCAGCAGCTTGGGGGGGACAGCGAAACAAGAGACCCAGTACTTC. It translates to CASSLGGTAKQETQYF.

V is TRBV7-9 and J is TRBJ1-2; possibly TRBD1 for D (6 bases). Germline CDR1 reads SEHNR; CDR2 reads FQNEAQ (reference sequence). This CDR3 has 13 amino acids. The germline V and J ends were trimmed by 5 bases and 4 bases, with 11 bases remaining between them. The CDR3 spells CASSPTGVYGYTF. The CDR3 DNA is TGTGCCAGCAGCCCGACAGGAGTCTATGGCTACACCTTC. Full variable domain (remainder filled in from reference TRBV7-9 and TRBJ1-2): DTGVSQNPRHKITKRGQNVTFRCDPISEHNRLYWYRQTLGQGPEFLTYFQNEAQLEKSRLLSDRFSAERPKGSFSTLEIQRTEQGDSAMYLCASSPTGVYGYTFGSGTRLTVV.

In its sample, this clonotype was seen once. The chain combines TRBV6-5 with TRBJ1-6; D is perhaps TRBD1 (5 bases). The CDR3 has 15 residues. Trimming took off 4 bases at V and 7 bases at J, with 14 bases between the two ends. Germline lookup yields CDR1 MNHEY and CDR2 SVGAGI. The CDR3 DNA follows: TGTGCCAGCAGTTCCCGCGACGGGACGAATTCACCCCTCCACTTT. This sequence encodes CASSSRDGTNSPLHF.

The chain uses TRBV7-9 and TRBJ2-1, with D possibly called TRBD1 or TRBD2 (5 bases each). In germline, CDR1 is SEHNR, CDR2 FQNEAQ (reference sequence). CDR3 length: 15 amino acids. The V and J ends lost 5 bases and 7 bases respectively, with 18 bases between them. The CDR3 DNA sequence: TGTGCCAGCAGCCTAGGTAGGGGAGAGTCAAATGAGCAGTTCTTC. It yields the protein CASSLGRGESNEQFF.

This chain connects TRBV27 to TRBJ2-3; D gene uncertain. Germline lookup yields CDR1 MNHEY and CDR2 SMNVEV (reference sequence). With 3 bases removed from V and 8 bases from J, the gap between germline ends came to 6 bases. CDR3 size: 11 residues. The CDR3 loop is CASSFKGTQYF. CDR3 in DNA: TGTGCCAGCAGTTTTAAGGGTACGCAGTATTTT.